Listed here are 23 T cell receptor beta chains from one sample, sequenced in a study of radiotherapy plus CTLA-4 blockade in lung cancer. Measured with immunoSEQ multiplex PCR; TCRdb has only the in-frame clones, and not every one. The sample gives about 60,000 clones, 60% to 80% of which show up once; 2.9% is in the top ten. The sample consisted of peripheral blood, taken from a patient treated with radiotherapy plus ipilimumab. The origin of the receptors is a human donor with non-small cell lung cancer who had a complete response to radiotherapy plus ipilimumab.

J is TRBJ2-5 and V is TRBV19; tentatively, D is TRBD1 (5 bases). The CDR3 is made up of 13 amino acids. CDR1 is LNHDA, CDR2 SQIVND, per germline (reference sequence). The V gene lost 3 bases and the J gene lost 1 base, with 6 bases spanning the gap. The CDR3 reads CASSIRVQETQYF. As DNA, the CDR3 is TGTGCCAGTAGTATCAGGGTCCAAGAGACCCAGTACTTC.

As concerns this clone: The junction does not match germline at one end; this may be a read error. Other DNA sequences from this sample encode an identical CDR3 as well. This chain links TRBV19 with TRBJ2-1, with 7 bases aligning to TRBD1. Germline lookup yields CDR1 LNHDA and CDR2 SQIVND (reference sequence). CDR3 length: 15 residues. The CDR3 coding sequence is TGCGCCAGTAGTATCGGGACAGATCCCTACAATGAGCAGTTCTTC. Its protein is CASSIGTDPYNEQFF.

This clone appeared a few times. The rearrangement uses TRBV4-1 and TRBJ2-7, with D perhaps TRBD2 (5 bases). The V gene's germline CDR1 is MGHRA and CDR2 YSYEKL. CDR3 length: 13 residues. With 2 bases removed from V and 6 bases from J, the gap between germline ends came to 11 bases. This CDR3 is CASSQSRVGEQYF. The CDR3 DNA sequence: TGCGCCAGCAGCCAATCGAGGGTTGGCGAGCAGTACTTC.

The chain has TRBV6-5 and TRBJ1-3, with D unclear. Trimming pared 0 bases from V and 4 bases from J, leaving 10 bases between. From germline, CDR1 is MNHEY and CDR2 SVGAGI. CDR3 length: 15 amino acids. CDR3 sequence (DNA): TGTGCCAGCAGTTACTCGAAAAACGCGGGAAACACCATATATTTT. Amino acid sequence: CASSYSKNAGNTIYF.

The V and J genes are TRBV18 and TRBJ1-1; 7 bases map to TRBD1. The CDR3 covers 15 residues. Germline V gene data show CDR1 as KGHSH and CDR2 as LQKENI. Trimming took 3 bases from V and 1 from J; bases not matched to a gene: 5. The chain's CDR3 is CASSPNRGANTEAFF. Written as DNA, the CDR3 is TGTGCCAGCTCACCGAACAGGGGAGCGAACACTGAAGCTTTCTTT.

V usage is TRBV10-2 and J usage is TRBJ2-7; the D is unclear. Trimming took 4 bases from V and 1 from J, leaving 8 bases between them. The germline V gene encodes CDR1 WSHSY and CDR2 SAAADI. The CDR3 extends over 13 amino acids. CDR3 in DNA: TGCGCCAGCAGTGGTCGGTTGTCCTACGAGCAGTACTTC. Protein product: CASSGRLSYEQYF.

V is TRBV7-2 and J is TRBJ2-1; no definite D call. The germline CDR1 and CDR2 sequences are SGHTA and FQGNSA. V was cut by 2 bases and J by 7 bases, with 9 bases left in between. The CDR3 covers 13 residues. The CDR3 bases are TGTGCCAGCAGCTTAAACAGCTTGAATGAGCAGTTCTTC. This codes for CASSLNSLNEQFF.

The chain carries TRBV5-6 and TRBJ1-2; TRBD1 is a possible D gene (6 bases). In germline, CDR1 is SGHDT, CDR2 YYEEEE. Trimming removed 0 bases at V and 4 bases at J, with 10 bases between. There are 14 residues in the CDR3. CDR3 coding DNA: TGTGCCAGCAGCTTGGGGGGGCTTAGCTATGGCTACACCTTC. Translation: CASSLGGLSYGYTF. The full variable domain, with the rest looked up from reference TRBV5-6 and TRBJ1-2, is DAGVTQSPTHLIKTRGQQVTLRCSPKSGHDTVSWYQQALGQGPQFIFQYYEEEERQRGNFPDRFSGHQFPNYSSELNVNALLLGDSALYLCASSLGGLSYGYTFGSGTRLTVV.

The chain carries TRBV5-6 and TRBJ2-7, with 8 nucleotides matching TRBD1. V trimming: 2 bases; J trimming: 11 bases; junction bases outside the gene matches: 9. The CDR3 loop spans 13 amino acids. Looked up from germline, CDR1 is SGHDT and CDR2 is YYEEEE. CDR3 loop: CASSFGQGHVKYF. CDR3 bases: TGTGCCAGCAGCTTCGGACAGGGACACGTCAAGTACTTC.

The CDR3, as DNA: TGTGCCAGCAGTTACGGTCAGGGGTTGGACTATGGCTACACCTTC. Protein product: CASSYGQGLDYGYTF. This chain connects TRBV6-5 to TRBJ1-2, with D possibly TRBD1 on 6 matching bases. V was pared by 2 bases and J by 3 bases, with 13 bases between. CDR1 is MNHEY and CDR2 is SVGAGI in the germline V gene. This CDR3 region has 15 residues.

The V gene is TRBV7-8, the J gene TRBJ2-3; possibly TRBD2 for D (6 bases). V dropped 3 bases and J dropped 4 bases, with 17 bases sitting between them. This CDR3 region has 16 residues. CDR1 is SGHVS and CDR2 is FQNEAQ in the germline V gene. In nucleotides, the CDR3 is TGTGCCAGCAGCTTTTCGCGGAGGGAACAGGCAGATACGCAGTATTTT. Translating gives CASSFSRREQADTQYF.

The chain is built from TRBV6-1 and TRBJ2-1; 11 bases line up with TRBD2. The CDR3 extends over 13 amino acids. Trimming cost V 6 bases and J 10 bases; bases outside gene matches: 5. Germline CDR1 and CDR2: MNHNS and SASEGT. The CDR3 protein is CASRVSGGEEQFF. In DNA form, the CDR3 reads TGTGCCAGCAGGGTTAGCGGGGGGGAGGAGCAGTTCTTC.

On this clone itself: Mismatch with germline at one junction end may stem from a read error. The CDR3 DNA is TGCGCCAGCAGCTCCGATAGCGGGAGCTACGAGCGGTACTTC. Residues: CASSSDSGSYERYF. This chain connects TRBV5-1 to TRBJ2-7; 9 bases align to TRBD2. Germline V CDR1 and CDR2: SGHRS, YFSETQ. The CDR3 is made up of 14 amino acids.

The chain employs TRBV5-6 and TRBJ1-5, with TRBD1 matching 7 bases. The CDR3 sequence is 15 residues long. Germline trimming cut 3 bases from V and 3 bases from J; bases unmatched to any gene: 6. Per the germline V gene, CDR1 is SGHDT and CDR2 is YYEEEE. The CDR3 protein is CASSSGQVYNQPQHF. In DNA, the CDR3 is TGTGCCAGCAGCTCCGGACAGGTGTACAATCAGCCCCAGCATTTT.

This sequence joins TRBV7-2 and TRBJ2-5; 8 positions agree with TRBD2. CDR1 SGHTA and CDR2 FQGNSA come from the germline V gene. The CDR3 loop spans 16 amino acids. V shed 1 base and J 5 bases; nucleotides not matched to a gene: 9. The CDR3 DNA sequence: TGTGCCAGCAGCTTAGATACCGGGGGGGCCGGGGAGACCCAGTACTTC. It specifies CASSLDTGGAGETQYF.

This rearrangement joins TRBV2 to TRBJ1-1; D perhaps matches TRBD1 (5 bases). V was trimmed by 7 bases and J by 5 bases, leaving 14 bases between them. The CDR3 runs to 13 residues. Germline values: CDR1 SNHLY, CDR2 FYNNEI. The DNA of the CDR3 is TGTGCCAGCAAGGTCCAGGGAGGGACTGAAGCTTTCTTT. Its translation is CASKVQGGTEAFF.

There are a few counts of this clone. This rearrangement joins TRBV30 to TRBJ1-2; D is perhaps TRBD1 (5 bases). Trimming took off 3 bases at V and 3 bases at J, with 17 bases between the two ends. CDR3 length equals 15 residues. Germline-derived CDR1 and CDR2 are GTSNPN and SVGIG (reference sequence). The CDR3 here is CAWRKQEMGHYGYTF. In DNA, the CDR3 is TGTGCCTGGAGGAAACAGGAAATGGGCCACTATGGCTACACCTTC.

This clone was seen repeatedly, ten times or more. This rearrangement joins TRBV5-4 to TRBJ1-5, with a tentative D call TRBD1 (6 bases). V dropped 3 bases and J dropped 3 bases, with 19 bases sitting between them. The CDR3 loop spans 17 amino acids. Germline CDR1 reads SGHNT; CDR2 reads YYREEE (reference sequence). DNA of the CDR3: TGTGCCAGCAGCTCCTCGAATTACAGGGTATCCAATCAGCCCCAGCATTTT. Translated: CASSSSNYRVSNQPQHF.

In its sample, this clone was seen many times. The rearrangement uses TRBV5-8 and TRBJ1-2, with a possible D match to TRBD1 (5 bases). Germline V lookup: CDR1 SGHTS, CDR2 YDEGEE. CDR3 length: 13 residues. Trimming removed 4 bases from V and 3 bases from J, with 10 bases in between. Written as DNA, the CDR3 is TGTGCCAGCAGCGACAGAGGCTACTATGGCTACACCTTC. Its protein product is CASSDRGYYGYTF.

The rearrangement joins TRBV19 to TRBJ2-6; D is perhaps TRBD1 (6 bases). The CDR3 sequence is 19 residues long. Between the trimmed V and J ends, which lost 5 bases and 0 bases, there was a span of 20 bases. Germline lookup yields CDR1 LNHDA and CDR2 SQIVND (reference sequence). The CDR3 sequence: CASSYILGTHRSGANVLTF. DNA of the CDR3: TGTGCCAGTAGTTATATCTTGGGGACACACCGCTCTGGGGCCAACGTCCTGACTTTC. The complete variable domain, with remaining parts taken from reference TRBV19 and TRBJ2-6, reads DGGITQSPKYLFRKEGQNVTLSCEQNLNHDAMYWYRQDPGQGLRLIYYSQIVNDFQKGDIAEGYSVSREKKESFPLTVTSAQKNPTAFYLCASSYILGTHRSGANVLTFGAGSRLTVL.

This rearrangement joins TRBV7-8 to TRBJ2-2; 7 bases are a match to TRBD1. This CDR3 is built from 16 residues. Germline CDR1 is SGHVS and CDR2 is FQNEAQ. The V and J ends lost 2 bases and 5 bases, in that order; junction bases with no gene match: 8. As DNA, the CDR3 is TGTGCCAGCAGCTTAACAGGGACAGAGATTACCGGGGAGCTGTTTTTT. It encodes CASSLTGTEITGELFF.

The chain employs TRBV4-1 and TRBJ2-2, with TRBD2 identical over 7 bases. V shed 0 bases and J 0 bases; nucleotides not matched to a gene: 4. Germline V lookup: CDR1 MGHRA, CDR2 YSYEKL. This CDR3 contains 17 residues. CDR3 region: CASSQEISGTNTGELFF. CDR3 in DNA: TGCGCCAGCAGCCAAGAAATCAGCGGGACGAACACCGGGGAGCTGTTTTTT.

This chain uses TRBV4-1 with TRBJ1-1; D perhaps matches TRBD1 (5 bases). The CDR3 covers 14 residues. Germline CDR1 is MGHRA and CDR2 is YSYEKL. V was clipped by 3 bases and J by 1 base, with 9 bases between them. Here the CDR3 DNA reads TGCGCCAGCAGCCAGGCGGACAAGAACACTGAAGCTTTCTTT. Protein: CASSQADKNTEAFF.